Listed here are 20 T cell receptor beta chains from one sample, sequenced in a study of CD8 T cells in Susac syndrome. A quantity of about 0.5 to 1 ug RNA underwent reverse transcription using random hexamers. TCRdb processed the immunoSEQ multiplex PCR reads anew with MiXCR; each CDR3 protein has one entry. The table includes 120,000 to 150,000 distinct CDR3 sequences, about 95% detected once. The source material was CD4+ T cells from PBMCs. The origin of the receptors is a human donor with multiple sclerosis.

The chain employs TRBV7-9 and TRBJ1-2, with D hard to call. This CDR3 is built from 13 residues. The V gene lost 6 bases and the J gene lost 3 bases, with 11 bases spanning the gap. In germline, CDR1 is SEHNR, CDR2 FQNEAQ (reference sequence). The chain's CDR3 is CASSQEEDYGYTF. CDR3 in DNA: TGTGCCAGCAGTCAGGAGGAGGACTATGGCTACACCTTC.

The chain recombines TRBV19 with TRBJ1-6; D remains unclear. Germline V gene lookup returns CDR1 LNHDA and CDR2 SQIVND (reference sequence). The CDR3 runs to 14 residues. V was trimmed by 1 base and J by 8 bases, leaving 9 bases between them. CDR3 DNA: TGTGCCAGTAGTATAGCGGGGATTGATTCACCCCTCCACTTT. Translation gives CASSIAGIDSPLHF.

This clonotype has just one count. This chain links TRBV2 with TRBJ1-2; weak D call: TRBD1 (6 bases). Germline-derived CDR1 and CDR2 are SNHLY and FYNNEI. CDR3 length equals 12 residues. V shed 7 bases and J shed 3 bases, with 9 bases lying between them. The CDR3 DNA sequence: TGTGCCAGCACAGGGGCCCACTATGGCTACACCTTC. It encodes CASTGAHYGYTF. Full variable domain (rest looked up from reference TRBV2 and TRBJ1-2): EPEVTQTPSHQVTQMGQEVILRCVPISNHLYFYWYRQILGQKVEFLVSFYNNEISEKSEIFDDQFSVERPDGSNFTLKIRSTKLEDSAMYFCASTGAHYGYTFGSGTRLTVV.

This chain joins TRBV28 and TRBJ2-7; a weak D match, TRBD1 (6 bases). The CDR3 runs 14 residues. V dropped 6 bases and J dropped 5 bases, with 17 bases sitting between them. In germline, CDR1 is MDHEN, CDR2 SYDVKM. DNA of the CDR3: TGTGCCAGCAGGCGAACGGGACAAAGCCACGAGCAGTACTTC. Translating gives CASRRTGQSHEQYF.

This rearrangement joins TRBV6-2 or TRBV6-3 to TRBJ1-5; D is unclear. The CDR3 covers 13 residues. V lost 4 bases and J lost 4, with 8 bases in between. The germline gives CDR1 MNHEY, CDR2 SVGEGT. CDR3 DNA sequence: TGTGCCAGCAGTTCTCCGGGGAATCAGCCCCAGCATTTT. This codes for CASSSPGNQPQHF.

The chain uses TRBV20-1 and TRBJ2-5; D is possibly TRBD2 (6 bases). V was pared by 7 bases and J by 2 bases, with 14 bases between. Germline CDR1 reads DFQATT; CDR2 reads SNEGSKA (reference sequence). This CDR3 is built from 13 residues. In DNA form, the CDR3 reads TGCAGTGTACTGGGACTCTTGCAAGAGACCCAGTACTTC. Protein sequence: CSVLGLLQETQYF.

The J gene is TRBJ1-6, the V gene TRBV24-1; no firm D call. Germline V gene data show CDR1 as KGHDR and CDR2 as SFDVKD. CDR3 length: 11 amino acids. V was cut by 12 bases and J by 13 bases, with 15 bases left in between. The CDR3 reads CADQGAPPLHF. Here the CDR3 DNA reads TGTGCCGACCAAGGAGCCCCGCCCCTCCACTTT.

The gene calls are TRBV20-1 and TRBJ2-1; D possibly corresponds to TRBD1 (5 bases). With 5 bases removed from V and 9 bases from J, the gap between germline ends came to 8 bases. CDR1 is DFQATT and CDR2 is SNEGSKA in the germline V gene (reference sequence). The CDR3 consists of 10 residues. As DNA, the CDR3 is TGCAGTGCTCCCCAGGGTGAGCAGTTCTTC. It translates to CSAPQGEQFF.

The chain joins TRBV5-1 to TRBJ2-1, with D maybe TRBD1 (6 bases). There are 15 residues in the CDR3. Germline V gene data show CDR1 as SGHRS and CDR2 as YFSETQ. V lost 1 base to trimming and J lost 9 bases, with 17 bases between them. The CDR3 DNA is TGCGCCAGCAGCTTGCACGGGCAGGGGTCGGCTGAGCAGTTCTTC. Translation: CASSLHGQGSAEQFF.

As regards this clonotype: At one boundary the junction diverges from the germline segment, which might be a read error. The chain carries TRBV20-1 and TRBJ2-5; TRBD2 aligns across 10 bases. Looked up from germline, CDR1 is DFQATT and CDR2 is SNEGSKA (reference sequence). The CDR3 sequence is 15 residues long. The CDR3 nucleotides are TGCAATGCTAGGACCACTAGCGGGACAGAAGAGACCCAGTACTTC. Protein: CNARTTSGTEETQYF.

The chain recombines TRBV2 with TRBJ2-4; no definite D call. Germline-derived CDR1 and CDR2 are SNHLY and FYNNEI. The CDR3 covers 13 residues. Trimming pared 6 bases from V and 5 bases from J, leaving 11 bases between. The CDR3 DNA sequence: TGTGCCAGCAGGAATTCTGCACAAAACATTCAGTACTTC. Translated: CASRNSAQNIQYF. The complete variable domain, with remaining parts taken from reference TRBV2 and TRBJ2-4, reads EPEVTQTPSHQVTQMGQEVILRCVPISNHLYFYWYRQILGQKVEFLVSFYNNEISEKSEIFDDQFSVERPDGSNFTLKIRSTKLEDSAMYFCASRNSAQNIQYFGAGTRLSVL.

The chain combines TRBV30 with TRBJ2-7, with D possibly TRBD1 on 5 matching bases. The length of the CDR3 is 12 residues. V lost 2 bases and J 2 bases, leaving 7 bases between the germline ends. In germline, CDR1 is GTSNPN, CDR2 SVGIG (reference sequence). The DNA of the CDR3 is TGTGCCTGGAGTCAGGGCCCCTACGAGCAGTACTTC. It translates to CAWSQGPYEQYF.

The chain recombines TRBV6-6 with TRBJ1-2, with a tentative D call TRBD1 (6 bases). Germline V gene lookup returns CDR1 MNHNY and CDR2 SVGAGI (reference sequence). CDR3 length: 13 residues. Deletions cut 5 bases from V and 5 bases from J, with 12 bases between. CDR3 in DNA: TGTGCCAGCAGTCCGACAGGCGATTATGGCTACACCTTC. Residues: CASSPTGDYGYTF.

As DNA, the CDR3 is TGCAGTGCCGAAAACGGACAGTCGAACACCGGGGAGCTGTTTTTT. Its protein is CSAENGQSNTGELFF. This chain joins TRBV20-1 and TRBJ2-2; weak D call: TRBD1 (6 bases). CDR1 is DFQATT, CDR2 SNEGSKA, per germline (reference sequence). V was pared by 6 bases and J by 0 bases, with 14 bases between. The CDR3 runs to 15 residues.

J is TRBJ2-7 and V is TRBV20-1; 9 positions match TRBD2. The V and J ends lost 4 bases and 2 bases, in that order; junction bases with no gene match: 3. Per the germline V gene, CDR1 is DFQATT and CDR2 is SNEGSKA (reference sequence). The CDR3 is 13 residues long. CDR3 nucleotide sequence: TGCAGTGCTATAGCGGGGGCCCCCTACGAGCAGTACTTC. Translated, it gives CSAIAGAPYEQYF.

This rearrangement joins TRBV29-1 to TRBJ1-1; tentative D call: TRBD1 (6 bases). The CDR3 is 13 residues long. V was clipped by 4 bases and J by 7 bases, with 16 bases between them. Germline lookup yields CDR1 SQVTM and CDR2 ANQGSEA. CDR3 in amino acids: CSVGWTVNLEAFF. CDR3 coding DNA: TGCAGCGTTGGGTGGACAGTCAACCTTGAAGCTTTCTTT.

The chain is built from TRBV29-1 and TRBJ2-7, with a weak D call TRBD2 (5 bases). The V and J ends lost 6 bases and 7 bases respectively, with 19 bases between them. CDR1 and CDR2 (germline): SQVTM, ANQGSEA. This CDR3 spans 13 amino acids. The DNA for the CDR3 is TGCAGCGTGACCGGGATCTCCCTAAGTGAGCAGTACTTC. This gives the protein CSVTGISLSEQYF.

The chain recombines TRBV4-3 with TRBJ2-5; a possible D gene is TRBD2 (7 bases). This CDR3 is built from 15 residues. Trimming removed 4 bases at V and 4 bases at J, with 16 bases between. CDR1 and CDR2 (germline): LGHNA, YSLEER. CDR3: CASSRMVGGRETQYF. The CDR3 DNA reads TGCGCCAGCAGCCGGATGGTGGGGGGGCGAGAGACCCAGTACTTC.

The CDR3 bases are TGTGCCAGCAGTTTAGGCGGGGGGACCTACAATGAGCAGTTCTTC. Its translation is CASSLGGGTYNEQFF. The chain employs TRBV12-3 or TRBV12-4 and TRBJ2-1; 8 bases are shared with TRBD2. V gave up 1 base and J gave up 2 bases; unmatched junction bases: 1. The CDR3 is 15 residues long.

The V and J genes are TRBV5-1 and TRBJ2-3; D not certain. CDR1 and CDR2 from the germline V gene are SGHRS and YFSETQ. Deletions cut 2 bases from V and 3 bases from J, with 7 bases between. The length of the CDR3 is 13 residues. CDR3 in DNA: TGCGCCAGCAGCTTACAAGTTACAGATACGCAGTATTTT. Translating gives CASSLQVTDTQYF.